What follows describes a single TCR beta chain. The antigen is not known. Germline V CDR1 and CDR2: SGHNT, YENEEA. V lost 5 bases and J lost 5; bases outside the gene matches: 5. This CDR3 is built from 15 residues. TCRdb keeps only in-frame clones here, not all; method: immunoSEQ multiplex PCR. The sample lists about 52,000 clones; 82% were seen once. This sample is drawn from a study of identifying expanded T cells in peripheral blood. Whole-study findings and limits: Over approximately two and four weeks, about 15 and 19 clones changed, versus approximately 1.1 between replicates. Across healthy donors, higher total template counts meant significantly greater approximately 2-week count variance.

No infections or other immune events were documented during collection. The sequenced sample was blood. The TCR comes from a person between 18 and 75 years old in good health. The V and J genes are TRBV11-3 and TRBJ2-3, with 12 bases lining up with TRBD2. The CDR3 nucleotides are TGTGCCAGCAGCCCTAGCGGGAGGGCCGTAGATACGCAGTATTTT. It translates to CASSPSGRAVDTQYF.